The clone carrying this T cell receptor (beta chain) came up a few times. Antigen unknown. Data came from immunoSEQ multiplex PCR; TCRdb stores just in-frame clones and leaves some out. Counted here are about 670 clones, over 9.5% occurring once; the ten biggest clones make up less than 15%. The data stem from a study of tumour-infiltrating T cells in Burkitt lymphoma. Overall study context: All epidemiological Burkitt lymphoma subtypes were represented in the cohort. Overall and progression-free survival were predicted by productive clonality.

Germline V gene sequence: CDR1 MNHNY, CDR2 SVGAGI (reference sequence). The CDR3 has 13 amino acids. Whole-study findings and limits: Several public clonotypes were shared across many Burkitt lymphoma patients.

Sequencing used tumor tissue. The source is a human donor with Burkitt lymphoma. V usage is TRBV6-6 and J usage is TRBJ2-2; D uncertain. This chain's CDR3 is CGAEQANTGELFF. The CDR3 DNA is TGTGGTGCGGAACAAGCGAACACCGGGGAGCTGTTTTTT.